This T cell receptor beta chain derives from a study of technical replicates of blood from a handful of donors. The CDR3 extends over 14 amino acids. The V gene lost 4 bases and the J gene lost 7 bases, with 17 bases spanning the gap. Germline V lookup: CDR1 SGHNT, CDR2 YYREEE (reference sequence). The table came from immunoSEQ multiplex PCR; TCRdb's copy has only in-frame clones and leaves some out. The sample includes around 69,000 clones, approximately 88% of them seen just once. The V call is TRBV5-4, the J call TRBJ1-2; D is ambiguous. The sequenced sample consisted of PBMCs. The TCR comes from a human donor in good health. Some clones in this sample may be carry-over from other donors' samples. The CDR3 region has the DNA TGTGCCAGCAGCCAAGACACTGGCGTGCGTGGCTACACCTTC. This encodes CASSQDTGVRGYTF.